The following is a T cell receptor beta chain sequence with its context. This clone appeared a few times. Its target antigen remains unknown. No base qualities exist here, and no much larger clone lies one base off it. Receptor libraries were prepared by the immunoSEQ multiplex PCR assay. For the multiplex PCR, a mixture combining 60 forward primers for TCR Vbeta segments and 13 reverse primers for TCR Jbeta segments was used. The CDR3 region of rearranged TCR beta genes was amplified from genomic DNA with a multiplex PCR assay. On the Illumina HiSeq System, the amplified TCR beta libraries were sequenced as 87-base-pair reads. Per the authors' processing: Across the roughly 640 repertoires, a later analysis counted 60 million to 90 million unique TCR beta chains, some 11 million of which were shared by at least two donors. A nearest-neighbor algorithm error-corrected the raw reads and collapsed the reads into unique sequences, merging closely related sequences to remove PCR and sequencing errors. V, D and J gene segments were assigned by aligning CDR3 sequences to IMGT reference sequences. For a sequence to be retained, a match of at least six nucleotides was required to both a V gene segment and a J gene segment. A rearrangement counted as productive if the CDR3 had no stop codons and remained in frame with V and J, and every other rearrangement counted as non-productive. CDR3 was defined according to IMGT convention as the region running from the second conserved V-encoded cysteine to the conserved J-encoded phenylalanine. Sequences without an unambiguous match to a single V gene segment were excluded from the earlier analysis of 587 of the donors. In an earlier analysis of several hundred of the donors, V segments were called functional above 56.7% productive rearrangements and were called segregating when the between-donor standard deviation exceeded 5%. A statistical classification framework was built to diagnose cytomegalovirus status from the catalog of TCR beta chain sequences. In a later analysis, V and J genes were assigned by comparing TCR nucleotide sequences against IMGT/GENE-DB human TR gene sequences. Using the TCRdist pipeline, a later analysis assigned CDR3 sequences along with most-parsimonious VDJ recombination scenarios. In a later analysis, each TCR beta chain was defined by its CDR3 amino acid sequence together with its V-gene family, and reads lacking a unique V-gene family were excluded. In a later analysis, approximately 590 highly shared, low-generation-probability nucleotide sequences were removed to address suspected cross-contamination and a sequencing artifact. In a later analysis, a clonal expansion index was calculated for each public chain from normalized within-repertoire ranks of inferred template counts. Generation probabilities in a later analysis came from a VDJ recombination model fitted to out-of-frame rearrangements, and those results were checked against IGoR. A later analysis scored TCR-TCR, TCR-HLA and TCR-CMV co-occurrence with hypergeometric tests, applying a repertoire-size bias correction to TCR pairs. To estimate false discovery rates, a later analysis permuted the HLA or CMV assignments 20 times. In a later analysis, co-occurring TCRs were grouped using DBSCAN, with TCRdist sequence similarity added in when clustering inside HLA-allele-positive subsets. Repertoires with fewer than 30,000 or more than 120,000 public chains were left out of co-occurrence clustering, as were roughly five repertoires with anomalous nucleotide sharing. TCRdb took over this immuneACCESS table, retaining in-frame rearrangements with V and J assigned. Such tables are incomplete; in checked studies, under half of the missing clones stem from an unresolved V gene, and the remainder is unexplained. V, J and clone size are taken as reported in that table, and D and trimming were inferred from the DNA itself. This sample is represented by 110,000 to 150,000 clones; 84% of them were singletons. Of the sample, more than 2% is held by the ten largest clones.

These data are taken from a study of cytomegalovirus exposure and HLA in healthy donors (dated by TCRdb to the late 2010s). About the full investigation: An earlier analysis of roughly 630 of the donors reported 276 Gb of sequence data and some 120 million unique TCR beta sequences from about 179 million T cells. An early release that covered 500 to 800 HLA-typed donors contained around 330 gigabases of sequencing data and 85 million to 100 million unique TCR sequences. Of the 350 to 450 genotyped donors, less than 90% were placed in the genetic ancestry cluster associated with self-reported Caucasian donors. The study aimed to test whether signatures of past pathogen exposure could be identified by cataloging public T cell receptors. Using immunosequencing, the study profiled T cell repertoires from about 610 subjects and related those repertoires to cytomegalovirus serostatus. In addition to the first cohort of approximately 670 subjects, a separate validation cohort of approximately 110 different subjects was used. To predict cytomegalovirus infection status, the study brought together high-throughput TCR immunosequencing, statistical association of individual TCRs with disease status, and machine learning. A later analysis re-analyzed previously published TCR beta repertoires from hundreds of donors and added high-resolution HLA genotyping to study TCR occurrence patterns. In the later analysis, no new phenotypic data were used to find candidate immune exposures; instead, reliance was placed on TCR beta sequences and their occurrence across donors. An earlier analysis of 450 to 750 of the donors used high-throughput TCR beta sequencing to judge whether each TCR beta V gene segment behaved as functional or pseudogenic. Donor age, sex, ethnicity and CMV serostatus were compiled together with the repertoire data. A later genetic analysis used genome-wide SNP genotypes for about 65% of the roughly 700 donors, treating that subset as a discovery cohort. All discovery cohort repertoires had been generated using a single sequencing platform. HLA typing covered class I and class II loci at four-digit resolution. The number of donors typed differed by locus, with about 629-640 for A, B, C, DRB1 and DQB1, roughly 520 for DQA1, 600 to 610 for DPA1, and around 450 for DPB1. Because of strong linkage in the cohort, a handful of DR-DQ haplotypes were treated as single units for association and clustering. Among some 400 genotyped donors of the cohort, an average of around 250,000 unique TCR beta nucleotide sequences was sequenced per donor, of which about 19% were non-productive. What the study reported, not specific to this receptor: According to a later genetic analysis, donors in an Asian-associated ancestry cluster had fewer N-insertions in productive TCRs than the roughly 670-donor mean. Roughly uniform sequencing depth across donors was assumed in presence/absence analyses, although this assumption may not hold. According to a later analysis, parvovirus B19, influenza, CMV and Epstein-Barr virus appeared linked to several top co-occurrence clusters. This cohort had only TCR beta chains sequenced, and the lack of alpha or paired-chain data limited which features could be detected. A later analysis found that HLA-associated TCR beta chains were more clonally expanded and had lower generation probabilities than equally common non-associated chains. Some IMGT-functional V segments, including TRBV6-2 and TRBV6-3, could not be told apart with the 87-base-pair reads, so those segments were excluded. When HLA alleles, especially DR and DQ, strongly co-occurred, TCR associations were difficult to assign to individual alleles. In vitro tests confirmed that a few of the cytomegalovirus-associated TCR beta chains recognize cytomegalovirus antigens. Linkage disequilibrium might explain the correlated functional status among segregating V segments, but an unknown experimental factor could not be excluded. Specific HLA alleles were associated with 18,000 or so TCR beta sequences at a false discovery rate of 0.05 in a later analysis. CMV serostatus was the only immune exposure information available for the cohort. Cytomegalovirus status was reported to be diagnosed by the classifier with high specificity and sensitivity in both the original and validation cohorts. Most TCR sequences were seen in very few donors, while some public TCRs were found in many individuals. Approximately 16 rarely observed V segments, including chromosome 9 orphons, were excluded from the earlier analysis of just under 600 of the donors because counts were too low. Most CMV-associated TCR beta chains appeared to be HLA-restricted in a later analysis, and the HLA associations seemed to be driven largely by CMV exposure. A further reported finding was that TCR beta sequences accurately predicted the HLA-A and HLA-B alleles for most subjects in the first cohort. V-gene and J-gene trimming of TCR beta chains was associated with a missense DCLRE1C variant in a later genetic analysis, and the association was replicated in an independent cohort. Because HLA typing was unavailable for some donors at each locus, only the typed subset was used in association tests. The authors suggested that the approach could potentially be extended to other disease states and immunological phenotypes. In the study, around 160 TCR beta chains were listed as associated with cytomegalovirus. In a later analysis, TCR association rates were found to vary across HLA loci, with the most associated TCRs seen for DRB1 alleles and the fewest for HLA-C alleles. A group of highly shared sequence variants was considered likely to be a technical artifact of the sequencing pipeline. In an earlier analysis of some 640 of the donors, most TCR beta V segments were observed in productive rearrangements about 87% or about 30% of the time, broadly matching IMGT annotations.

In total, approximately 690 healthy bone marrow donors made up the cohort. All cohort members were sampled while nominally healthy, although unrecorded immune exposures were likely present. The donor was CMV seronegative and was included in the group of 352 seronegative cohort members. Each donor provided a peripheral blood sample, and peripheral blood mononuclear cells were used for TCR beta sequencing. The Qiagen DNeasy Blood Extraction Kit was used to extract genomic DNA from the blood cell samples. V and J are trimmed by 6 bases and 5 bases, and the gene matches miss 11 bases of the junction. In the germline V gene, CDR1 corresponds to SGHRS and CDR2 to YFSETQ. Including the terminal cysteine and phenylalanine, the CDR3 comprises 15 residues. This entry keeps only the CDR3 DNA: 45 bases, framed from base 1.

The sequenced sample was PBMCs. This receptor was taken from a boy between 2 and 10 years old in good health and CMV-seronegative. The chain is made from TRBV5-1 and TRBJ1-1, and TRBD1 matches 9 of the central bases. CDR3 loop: CASKGQGVVGTEAFF. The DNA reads TGCGCCAGCAAGGGACAGGGAGTGGTGGGGACTGAAGCTTTCTTT.